The 23 T cell receptor beta chains reported below all come from one sample, sequenced in a study of blood T cell repertoires in COVID-19. The repertoire was sequenced with immunoSEQ multiplex PCR; TCRdb's copy has only in-frame clones and lacks some. The table has about 210,000 clones, 80% seen once; the top ten hold around 6.9%. The specimen sequenced was peripheral blood. These receptors were obtained from a man between 60 and 70 years old with acute or convalescent COVID-19.

The chain employs TRBV10-1 and TRBJ1-6; 11 bases map to TRBD1. This CDR3 comprises 16 residues. From germline, CDR1 is WNHNN and CDR2 SYGVQD (reference sequence). V was clipped by 0 bases and J by 13 bases; unmatched bases: 8. The CDR3 DNA sequence: TGCGCCAGCAGTGAGTCGGAGGACAGGGGGCAGGGTCCCCTCCACTTT. Its translation: CASSESEDRGQGPLHF.

The V call is TRBV4-3, the J call TRBJ2-6; no clear D. V dropped 4 bases and J dropped 4 bases, with 11 bases sitting between them. This CDR3 spans 15 amino acids. The germline CDR1 and CDR2 sequences are LGHNA and YSLEER. The CDR3 DNA reads TGCGCCAGCAGCCGCGACTTTAACGGGGCCAACGTCCTGACTTTC. This codes for CASSRDFNGANVLTF.

The chain carries TRBV6-5 and TRBJ1-1; D call uncertain. Germline V gene data show CDR1 as MNHEY and CDR2 as SVGAGI. The CDR3 length is 11 residues. The germline V and J ends were trimmed by 8 bases and 3 bases, with 7 bases remaining between them. The CDR3 reads CASYFHTEAFF. DNA for the CDR3: TGTGCCAGCTACTTCCACACTGAAGCTTTCTTT.

This clone has only a few counts. This chain links TRBV16 with TRBJ2-7; 8 bases align to TRBD1. Trimming at V came to 3 bases and at J to 5 bases, leaving 0 bases not matched to a gene. The length of the CDR3 is 12 residues. Per the germline V gene, CDR1 is KGHSY and CDR2 is FQNENV. The CDR3 DNA is TGTGCCAGCAGCCAGGACAGGGACGAGCAGTACTTC. Its protein product is CASSQDRDEQYF. Using reference TRBV16 and TRBJ2-7 for the parts outside the CDR3, the full variable domain is GEEVAQTPKHLVRGEGQKAKLYCAPIKGHSYVFWYQQVLKNEFKFLISFQNENVFDETGMPKERFSAKCLPNSPCSLEIQATKLEDSAVYFCASSQDRDEQYFGPGTRLTVT.

V is TRBV30 and J is TRBJ1-1, with 9 bases aligning to TRBD1. The germline V gene encodes CDR1 GTSNPN and CDR2 SVGIG (reference sequence). This CDR3 region has 14 residues. V trimming: 3 bases; J trimming: 6 bases; junction bases outside the gene matches: 8. The chain's CDR3 is CAWSTGQGMAEAFF. The CDR3 DNA is TGTGCCTGGAGCACCGGACAGGGGATGGCTGAAGCTTTCTTT.

This clone showed up just once. This chain joins TRBV12-5 and TRBJ1-4, with TRBD1 identical over 12 bases. The CDR3 is made up of 16 amino acids. The V and J ends lost 4 bases and 4 bases, in that order; junction bases with no gene match: 4. The germline CDR1 and CDR2 sequences are LGHNT and FRNRAP. The CDR3 nucleotides read TGTGCTAGTGGTTGGGGACAGGGGGCGAGTAATGAAAAACTGTTTTTT. It codes for CASGWGQGASNEKLFF. Supplemented by reference TRBV12-5 and TRBJ1-4, the full variable domain reads DARVTQTPRHKVTEMGQEVTMRCQPILGHNTVFWYRQTMMQGLELLAYFRNRAPLDDSGMPKDRFSAEMPDATLATLKIQPSEPRDSAVYFCASGWGQGASNEKLFFGSGTQLSVL.

The CDR3 loop is CASSSPGQTNYGYTF. In DNA form, the CDR3 reads TGTGCCAGTAGTAGCCCTGGACAGACTAACTATGGCTACACCTTC. The rearrangement uses TRBV19 and TRBJ1-2; possibly TRBD1 for D (6 bases). V was trimmed by 4 bases and J by 0 bases, leaving 12 bases between them. There are 15 residues in the CDR3. Germline V CDR1 and CDR2: LNHDA, SQIVND (reference sequence).

The rearrangement uses TRBV9 and TRBJ1-3; D might be TRBD1 (6 bases). CDR1 is SGDLS and CDR2 is YYNGEE in the germline V gene. Trimming left V 4 bases short and J 0 bases short, with 11 bases between. The CDR3 spans 15 residues. Written as DNA, the CDR3 is TGTGCCAGCAGCCCCAGGGGTTTCTCTGGAAACACCATATATTTT. As protein: CASSPRGFSGNTIYF.

The rearrangement links TRBV9 to TRBJ1-6; TRBD1 agrees at 8 bases. CDR1 is SGDLS and CDR2 is YYNGEE in the germline V gene. V lost 0 bases, J lost 9 bases, and 5 bases stayed unmatched. CDR3 length: 15 amino acids. CDR3 region: CASSVGGTGGSPLHF. CDR3 bases: TGTGCCAGCAGCGTAGGAGGGACAGGCGGTTCACCCCTCCACTTT.

The CDR3 reads CASSQVGQDTEAFF. The CDR3 coding sequence is TGTGCCAGCAGCCAAGTTGGACAGGACACTGAAGCTTTCTTT. The genes are TRBV3-1 (or the pseudogene TRBV3-2) and TRBJ1-1; 7 bases map to TRBD1. Germline V gives CDR1 LGHDT, CDR2 YNNKEL (reference sequence). The CDR3 consists of 14 residues. With 1 base clipped from V and 3 bases from J, the junction kept 2 bases outside the gene matches.

This rearrangement joins TRBV5-1 to TRBJ2-1; 9 bases agree with TRBD2. This CDR3 spans 14 amino acids. Germline assignment: CDR1 SGHRS and CDR2 YFSETQ. V shed 2 bases, J shed 8 bases, and the junction held 5 bases outside the gene matches. In nucleotides, the CDR3 is TGCGCCAGCAGCTTCCAGCGGGGGGCGGATGAGCAGTTCTTC. Translation gives CASSFQRGADEQFF.

The chain combines TRBV24-1 with TRBJ1-1; weak D call: TRBD1 (6 bases). Looked up from germline, CDR1 is KGHDR and CDR2 is SFDVKD. The CDR3 is 16 residues long. Trimming pared 5 bases from V and 3 bases from J, leaving 18 bases between. The chain's CDR3 is CATSAIGGQSYTEAFF. The CDR3 nucleotides are TGTGCCACCAGTGCGATTGGAGGACAGTCCTACACTGAAGCTTTCTTT.

CDR3 in amino acids: CASSSGQGANIQYF. CDR3 nucleotide sequence: TGTGCCAGCAGTTCGGGACAGGGGGCTAACATTCAGTACTTC. The V call is TRBV28, the J call TRBJ2-4; the match to TRBD1 covers 12 bases. Trimming removed 4 bases from V and 7 bases from J; junction bases left unmatched: 2. CDR1 MDHEN and CDR2 SYDVKM come from the germline V gene. CDR3 length: 14 residues.

The chain is built from TRBV3-1 (or the pseudogene TRBV3-2) and TRBJ2-6, with D tentatively TRBD1 (6 bases). The germline V and J ends were trimmed by 1 base and 0 bases, with 16 bases remaining between them. The CDR3 length is 19 residues. Germline V gene data show CDR1 as LGHDT and CDR2 as YNNKEL (reference sequence). The CDR3 reads CASSQGLTGLSSGANVLTF. DNA of the CDR3: TGTGCCAGCAGCCAAGGGCTGACAGGCCTCAGCTCTGGGGCCAACGTCCTGACTTTC.

The CDR3 DNA sequence: TGTGCCAGTAGTATGACGGGAGGAACGAATGAGCAGTTCTTC. This translates into CASSMTGGTNEQFF. The rearrangement uses TRBV19 and TRBJ2-1, with 7 nucleotides matching TRBD2. The V segment lost 3 bases and the J segment 7 bases; nucleotides outside the gene matches: 6. The CDR3 has 14 amino acids. The germline V gene encodes CDR1 LNHDA and CDR2 SQIVND (reference sequence).

The chain combines TRBV5-1 with TRBJ2-2; 9 bases match TRBD1. Germline CDR1 reads SGHRS; CDR2 reads YFSETQ. V gave up 3 bases and J gave up 5 bases; unmatched junction bases: 2. The CDR3 length is 14 residues. CDR3 nucleotide sequence: TGCGCCAGCAGCTACAGGGGGCGTACCGGGGAGCTGTTTTTT. Translating gives CASSYRGRTGELFF.

J is TRBJ1-2 and V is TRBV18, with 7 bases matching TRBD1. The V gene's germline CDR1 is KGHSH and CDR2 LQKENI. V was pared by 6 bases and J by 6 bases, with 10 bases of the junction left unmatched. This CDR3 comprises 14 residues. Written as DNA, the CDR3 is TGTGCCAGCTCCCGCGACAGGGCGGCGGATGGCTACACCTTC. Encoded protein: CASSRDRAADGYTF.

This clone appeared once. The chain couples TRBV6-5 to TRBJ1-6; 9 bases are a match to TRBD1. After removal of 6 bases from V and 7 bases from J, the junction contained 4 bases not matched to a gene. In germline, CDR1 is MNHEY, CDR2 SVGAGI. The CDR3 loop spans 14 amino acids. This CDR3 is CASRGQGNNSPLHF. For the CDR3, the DNA is TGTGCCAGCAGGGGACAGGGTAACAATTCACCCCTCCACTTT.

CDR3 sequence reads: CASSDRANSGNTIYF. The CDR3 DNA sequence: TGTGCCAGCAGTGACAGGGCGAACTCTGGAAACACCATATATTTT. V usage is TRBV6-1 and J usage is TRBJ1-3; D possibly corresponds to TRBD1 (5 bases). The CDR3 runs to 15 residues. Per the germline V gene, CDR1 is MNHNS and CDR2 is SASEGT. V was shortened by 3 bases and J by 0 bases, with 9 bases between the two germline ends.

This rearrangement joins TRBV12-3 or TRBV12-4 to TRBJ2-7, with unresolved D. The CDR3 length is 13 residues. The ends were cut back, 3 bases at V and 0 bases at J, with 6 bases in the middle. The CDR3 region has the DNA TGTGCCAGCAGTTTTCGAGGCTCCTACGAGCAGTACTTC. It is translated as CASSFRGSYEQYF.

The genes are TRBV6-5 and TRBJ2-7, with D possibly matching TRBD1 (7 bases). This CDR3 is 12 amino acids long. V lost 4 bases to trimming and J lost 9 bases, with 13 bases between them. Germline V gene lookup returns CDR1 MNHEY and CDR2 SVGAGI. The CDR3 DNA sequence: TGTGCCAGCAGTTTCAGGGGGGAACGGCAGTACTTC. Protein sequence: CASSFRGERQYF.

The V call is TRBV5-5, the J call TRBJ2-2; D is possibly TRBD1 (5 bases). The V end was cut by 0 bases, the J end by 1 base, with 10 bases between. CDR1 and CDR2 from the germline V gene are SGHKS and YYEKEE (reference sequence). This CDR3 contains 16 residues. CDR3 bases: TGTGCCAGCAGCTTGGGGCAGGGCGGGAACACCGGGGAGCTGTTTTTT. The encoded protein is CASSLGQGGNTGELFF.

The gene calls are TRBV24-1 and TRBJ2-3; TRBD2 matches at 12 bases. The CDR3 sequence is 13 residues long. V dropped 10 bases and J dropped 11; count of bases not matched to a gene: 9. Per the germline V gene, CDR1 is KGHDR and CDR2 is SFDVKD. CDR3 nucleotides: TGTGCCACTTCTAGCGGGAGGGCCTGGGGGCAGTATTTT. Its protein product is CATSSGRAWGQYF.